This is a list of T cell receptor beta chains from one sample in a study of blood T cells in healthy people across ages. TCRdb redid the calling of the 5' RACE reads with MiXCR, one entry per CDR3 protein. This table holds hundreds of thousands of distinct CDR3 sequences, approximately 21% found once. The specimen sequenced was blood. The source is a man between 65 and 80 years old in good health. The CDR3 runs from the conserved cysteine through the conserved F or W. The D gene is left open where the match is weak. Size values are once, few and many counts, or a class for expanded clones, and some rows have none.

clone size,J gene,V gene,D gene,CDR3 DNA,CDR3 protein
.,TRBJ2-7,TRBV12-3/TRBV12-4,.,TGTGCCAGCACCCTTGTCGGGGGGCCCACCCATTCCTACGAGCAGTACTTC,CASTLVGGPTHSYEQYF
.,TRBJ2-5,TRBV30,.,TGTGCCTGGAGCCTAAAAGAGACCCAGTACTTT,CAWSLKETQYF
many,TRBJ1-2,TRBV18,.,TGCGCCAGCAGCCCCTCCGGGAACTATGGCTACACCTTC,CASSPSGNYGYTF
few,TRBJ1-1,TRBV5-1,.,TGCGCCAGCAGCTTGGGGGTTGGGGTAATAGCGAACACTGAAGCTTTCTTT,CASSLGVGVIANTEAFF
.,TRBJ1-5,TRBV3-1,.,TGTGCCAGCAGCCTAAGCGGACAGATTAGCAATCAGCCCCAGCATTTT,CASSLSGQISNQPQHF
many,TRBJ2-1,TRBV14,.,TGTGCCAGCAGCCAGGTTGATGAGCAGTTCTTC,CASSQVDEQFF
.,TRBJ1-2,TRBV18,.,TGTGCCAGCTCACCTTCTGGAGACTTCTATGGCTACACCTTC,CASSPSGDFYGYTF
.,TRBJ1-2,TRBV14,.,TGTGCCAGCAGTCAGTCCTCCCAGGGGTATGGCTACACCTTC,CASSQSSQGYGYTF
.,TRBJ2-3,TRBV12-3/TRBV12-4,.,TGTGCCAGCAAAGCCCTGCTTAGCGCAGATACGCAGTATTTT,CASKALLSADTQYF
few,TRBJ2-1,TRBV9,.,TGTGCCAGCAGCCCTGGAGAAGCGGGTCAAAATGAGCAGTTCTTC,CASSPGEAGQNEQFF
.,TRBJ2-1,TRBV20-1,TRBD2,TGCAGTGCTAGAGAGGCGCTAGCGGGAGGATTTGAGCAGTTCTTC,CSAREALAGGFEQFF
few,TRBJ1-1,TRBV3-1,.,TGTGCCAGCAGCGGTCAGGACAGATACACTGAAGCTTTCTTT,CASSGQDRYTEAFF
few,TRBJ2-7,TRBV12-3/TRBV12-4,TRBD1,TGTGCCAGCAGTAAGACAGGGGAGTCCTACGAGCAGTACTTC,CASSKTGESYEQYF
.,TRBJ1-2,TRBV7-9,.,TGTGCCAGCAGCAGGACATCCTCGGGCTACACCTTC,CASSRTSSGYTF
few,TRBJ1-4,TRBV5-1,.,TGCGCCAGCAGCTTAGGTCCACAGGGTGCAACTAATGAAAAACTGTTTTTT,CASSLGPQGATNEKLFF
few,TRBJ2-3,TRBV20-1,.,TGCAGTGCCGCGATCCTCGGGAGCACAGATACGCAGTATTTT,CSAAILGSTDTQYF
few,TRBJ2-1,TRBV5-1,.,TGCGCCAGCAGCCTTTACAACCGGGACCCGCCGGACTTC,CASSLYNRDPPDF
few,TRBJ1-4,TRBV12-3/TRBV12-4,.,TGTGCCAGCAGTTTCTTCCGGGGGCAGGAAGAAAAACTGTTTTTT,CASSFFRGQEEKLFF
few,TRBJ2-3,TRBV12-3/TRBV12-4,.,TGTGCCAGCACGCGGGGGCGGGGGCTAGGAGATACGCAGTATTTT,CASTRGRGLGDTQYF
.,TRBJ1-4,TRBV20-1,.,TGCAGTGCTAGGGCTTTCCCGGGACAAGGATTT,CSARAFPGQGF